This entry lists 5 T cell receptor beta chains sequenced from one sample in a study of beta chain features in type 1 diabetes. As every portion of the isolated RNA was reverse transcribed, the sequencing read expressed TCRB transcripts. Sequencing was performed with immunoSEQ multiplex PCR; in TCRdb, only in-frame clones are kept and a portion is missing. The table lists some 500,000 clones, about an eighth of them singletons. Sequencing was carried out using naive CD4+ T cells from blood. The receptors stem from a woman between 18 and 29 years old in good health.

The gene calls are TRBV7-2 and TRBJ2-2; 8 positions match TRBD1. V gave up 10 bases and J gave up 5 bases; unmatched junction bases: 9. Germline values: CDR1 SGHTA, CDR2 FQGNSA. The CDR3 extends over 14 amino acids. CDR3 bases: TGTGCCAACCTAGGACAGGGTCGAACCGGGGAGCTGTTTTTT. Protein product: CANLGQGRTGELFF.

This clone showed up just a few times. The V call is TRBV7-2, the J call TRBJ1-1; 8 bases match TRBD1. The germline V gene encodes CDR1 SGHTA and CDR2 FQGNSA. This CDR3 has 15 residues. The ends lost 3 bases at V and 5 bases at J; junction bases unmatched: 8. CDR3 sequence: CASSLDQGAWTEAFF. Here the CDR3 DNA reads TGTGCCAGCAGCTTGGACCAGGGGGCCTGGACTGAAGCTTTCTTT.

The chain couples TRBV20-1 to TRBJ2-7; D is possibly TRBD2 (5 bases). The V and J ends lost 3 bases and 7 bases respectively, with 10 bases between them. This CDR3 contains 11 residues. Germline V gives CDR1 DFQATT, CDR2 SNEGSKA (reference sequence). In DNA, the CDR3 is TGCAGTGCTAGGACTAAGGGAGAGCAGTACTTC. This gives the protein CSARTKGEQYF.

The V and J genes are TRBV6-5 and TRBJ1-1; D gene unclear. The CDR3 consists of 13 residues. V was cut by 2 bases and J by 7 bases, with 11 bases left in between. Germline V gives CDR1 MNHEY, CDR2 SVGAGI. CDR3 coding DNA: TGTGCCAGCAGTTACGATTGGGAAGGTGAAGCTTTCTTT. Its protein product is CASSYDWEGEAFF.

This chain links TRBV7-2 with TRBJ2-3; D gene uncertain. Germline CDR1 and CDR2: SGHTA and FQGNSA. CDR3 length: 12 amino acids. Trimming stripped 2 bases from V and 9 bases from J, with 9 bases between. The CDR3, as DNA: TGTGCCAGCAGCTTACATCAACAGACGCAGTATTTT. As protein: CASSLHQQTQYF.